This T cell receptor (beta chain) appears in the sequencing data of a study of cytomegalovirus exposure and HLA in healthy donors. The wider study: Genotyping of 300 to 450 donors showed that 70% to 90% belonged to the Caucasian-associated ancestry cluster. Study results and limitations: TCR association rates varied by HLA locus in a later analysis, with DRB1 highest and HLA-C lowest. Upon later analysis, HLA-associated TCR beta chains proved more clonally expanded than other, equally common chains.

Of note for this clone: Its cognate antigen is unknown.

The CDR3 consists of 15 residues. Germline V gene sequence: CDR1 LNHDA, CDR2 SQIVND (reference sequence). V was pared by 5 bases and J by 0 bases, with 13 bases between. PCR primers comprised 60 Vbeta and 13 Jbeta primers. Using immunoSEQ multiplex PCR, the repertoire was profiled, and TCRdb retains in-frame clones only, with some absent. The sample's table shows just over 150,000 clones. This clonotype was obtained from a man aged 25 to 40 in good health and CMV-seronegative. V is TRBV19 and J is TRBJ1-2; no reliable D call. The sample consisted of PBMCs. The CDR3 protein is CASSQGGSTNYGYTF. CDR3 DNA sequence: TGTGCCAGTAGTCAAGGCGGATCCACTAACTATGGCTACACCTTC.